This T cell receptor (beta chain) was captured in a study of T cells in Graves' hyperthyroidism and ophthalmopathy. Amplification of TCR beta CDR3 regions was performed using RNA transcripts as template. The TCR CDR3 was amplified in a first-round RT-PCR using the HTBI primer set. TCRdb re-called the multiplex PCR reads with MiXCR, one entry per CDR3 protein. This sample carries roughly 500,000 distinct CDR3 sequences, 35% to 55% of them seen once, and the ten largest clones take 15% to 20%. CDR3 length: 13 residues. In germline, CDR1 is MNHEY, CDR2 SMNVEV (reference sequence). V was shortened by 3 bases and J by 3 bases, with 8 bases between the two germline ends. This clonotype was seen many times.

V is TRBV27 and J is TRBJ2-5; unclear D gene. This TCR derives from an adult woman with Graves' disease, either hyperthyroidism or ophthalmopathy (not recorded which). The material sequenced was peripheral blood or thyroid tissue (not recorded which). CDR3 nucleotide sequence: TGTGCCAGCAGTTTCAGGTGGGAAGAGACCCAGTACTTC. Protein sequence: CASSFRWEETQYF.